The 24 T cell receptor beta chains in this list originate from one sample, sequenced in a study of spatial heterogeneity in lung cancer. TCRdb re-analysed the 5' RACE reads in MiXCR, keeping a single row per CDR3 protein. The sample includes about 48,000 distinct CDR3 sequences, roughly 5.7% of them seen just once. Time point noted: sample taken at primary tumor resection. Tumor, nontumor lung or frozen PBMC supplied whole RNA, sequenced without sorting. The sample was PBMCs, taken at surgery. The receptors here all came from a male donor with early-stage non-small cell lung cancer.

By sample fraction, this clonotype is medium-sized. The rearrangement links TRBV29-1 to TRBJ2-1; 12 bases fit TRBD2. Germline values: CDR1 SQVTM, CDR2 ANQGSEA. The CDR3 extends over 14 amino acids. V was pared by 5 bases and J by 6 bases, with 5 bases of the junction left unmatched. The CDR3 region is CSVRGLAGINEQFF. The CDR3 coding sequence is TGCAGCGTTAGGGGACTAGCGGGTATCAATGAGCAGTTCTTC.

This clonotype was recorded at least ten times. This chain links TRBV7-9 with TRBJ2-5; tentatively, D is TRBD1 (5 bases). V was cut by 4 bases and J by 5 bases, with 14 bases left in between. CDR3 length: 14 amino acids. CDR1 SEHNR and CDR2 FQNEAQ come from the germline V gene (reference sequence). For the CDR3, the DNA is TGTGCCAGCAGCTACTTGGGGCCCGGGGAGACCCAGTACTTC. This gives the protein CASSYLGPGETQYF.

The sample holds a few counts of this clonotype. This chain connects TRBV2 to TRBJ1-1; 8 nucleotides agree with TRBD1. V shed 2 bases, J shed 5 bases, and the junction held 1 base outside the gene matches. CDR1 is SNHLY and CDR2 is FYNNEI in the germline V gene. The CDR3 length is 13 residues. The chain's CDR3 is CASSERTGTEAFF. For the CDR3, the DNA is TGTGCCAGCAGTGAAAGGACAGGGACTGAAGCTTTCTTT.

This chain uses TRBV2 with TRBJ2-1; 10 bases are a match to TRBD1. V dropped 6 bases and J dropped 6; count of bases not matched to a gene: 11. Germline assignment: CDR1 SNHLY and CDR2 FYNNEI. This CDR3 is built from 16 residues. The CDR3, as DNA: TGTGCCAGCAGGGATCCGGGACAGGGGAAAAGCAATGAGCAGTTCTTC. Translation gives CASRDPGQGKSNEQFF.

The chain carries TRBV4-2 and TRBJ2-7; no firm D call. Germline V gene data show CDR1 as LGHNA and CDR2 as YNFKEQ. Trimming left V 1 base short and J 3 bases short, with 10 bases between. The CDR3 is 14 amino acids. The DNA for the CDR3 is TGTGCCAGCAGCCAAGGAGGAAGGGACTACGAGCAGTACTTC. Protein sequence: CASSQGGRDYEQYF.

In this sample, this clonotype turned up many times. V is TRBV6-5 and J is TRBJ2-7, with 7 bases matching TRBD2. CDR1 and CDR2 from the germline V gene are MNHEY and SVGAGI. The CDR3 is 15 amino acids. Trimming cost V 2 bases and J 2 bases; bases outside gene matches: 6. The CDR3 nucleotides read TGTGCCAGCAGTTACGGGGAGGGTGGAACCTACGAGCAGTACTTC. Translated: CASSYGEGGTYEQYF.

In DNA, the CDR3 is TGTGCCAGCAGGCCCGGGACAGGGGGTGAAAAACTGTTTTTT. It codes for CASRPGTGGEKLFF. The V call is TRBV3-1, the J call TRBJ1-4; the match to TRBD1 covers 11 bases. Germline CDR1 is LGHDT and CDR2 is YNNKEL (reference sequence). V was pared by 6 bases and J by 7 bases, with 4 bases of the junction left unmatched. This CDR3 has 14 residues.

This clonotype was observed many times. The V and J genes are TRBV9 and TRBJ1-1; TRBD1 aligns across 9 bases. Germline CDR1 and CDR2: SGDLS and YYNGEE. V lost 2 bases to trimming and J lost 4 bases; unmatched junction nucleotides: 3. This CDR3 comprises 14 residues. CDR3 residues: CASSVGTGRTEAFF. CDR3 bases: TGTGCCAGCAGCGTCGGGACAGGGCGCACTGAAGCTTTCTTT.

The CDR3 DNA follows: TGTGCAAGTCGCCCCACCCAGACTTCCAGCTCCTACGAGCAGTACTTC. It encodes CASRPTQTSSSYEQYF. The chain uses TRBV12-2 and TRBJ2-7. TRBV12-2 is classified as a pseudogene. This CDR3 has 16 amino acids.

This clonotype was seen at least ten times. V usage is TRBV6-5 and J usage is TRBJ2-4; D may match TRBD1 or TRBD2 (5 bases each). The V end was cut by 5 bases, the J end by 0 bases, with 11 bases between. Germline V gene sequence: CDR1 MNHEY, CDR2 SVGAGI. CDR3 size: 15 residues. This CDR3 is CASSMGELAKNIQYF. CDR3 sequence (DNA): TGTGCCAGCAGTATGGGGGAGTTAGCCAAAAACATTCAGTACTTC.

In its sample, this clonotype was seen many times. The chain is built from TRBV7-9 and TRBJ2-7, with 12 bases fitting TRBD1. This CDR3 has 16 residues. Per germline, CDR1 SEHNR and CDR2 FQNEAQ (reference sequence). V lost 5 bases to trimming and J lost 7 bases; unmatched junction nucleotides: 12. DNA of the CDR3: TGTGCCAGCAGCCGAATTCCGGGACAGGGGGCAGGTGAGCAGTACTTC. This codes for CASSRIPGQGAGEQYF.

Only a few counts were recorded for this clonotype. V and J are TRBV7-2 and TRBJ2-7, with D possibly being TRBD1 (5 bases). V lost 0 bases and J lost 3, with 12 bases in between. The CDR3 sequence is 15 residues long. Germline values: CDR1 SGHTA, CDR2 FQGNSA. The CDR3 DNA reads TGTGCCAGCAGCTTAGCGGGGCTTCAAAACTACGAGCAGTACTTC. Its translation is CASSLAGLQNYEQYF.

The sample holds many counts of this clonotype. The genes are TRBV11-1 and TRBJ2-2; TRBD2 might be the D (5 bases). Germline V lookup: CDR1 SGHAT, CDR2 FQDESV (reference sequence). V was clipped by 4 bases and J by 2 bases, with 17 bases between them. This CDR3 region has 17 residues. The CDR3: CASSWGRGGGNTGELFF. The CDR3, as DNA: TGTGCCAGCAGCTGGGGTAGAGGCGGAGGAAACACCGGGGAGCTGTTTTTT.

This clonotype was counted at least ten times. The V gene is TRBV7-8, the J gene TRBJ2-7; maybe TRBD2 (6 bases). With 0 bases removed from V and 2 bases from J, the gap between germline ends came to 8 bases. This CDR3 is 14 amino acids long. The germline gives CDR1 SGHVS, CDR2 FQNEAQ. CDR3 coding DNA: TGTGCCAGCAGCTTAGCGCAGCGGGCCTACGAGCAGTACTTC. Translated: CASSLAQRAYEQYF.

This clonotype was detected many times. The chain carries TRBV4-1 and TRBJ2-3; 13 bases are shared with TRBD2. This CDR3 has 21 residues. The germline V gene has CDR1 MGHRA and CDR2 YSYEKL. V dropped 3 bases and J dropped 4; count of bases not matched to a gene: 19. Here the CDR3 reads CASSQPRLAGGRGENPDTQYF. The CDR3 DNA reads TGCGCCAGCAGCCAGCCCAGACTAGCGGGAGGCCGCGGGGAGAACCCAGATACGCAGTATTTT.

This clonotype was counted ten times or more. This rearrangement joins TRBV24-1 to TRBJ2-2; D not resolved. The CDR3 is 14 amino acids. Trimming left V 7 bases short and J 7 bases short, with 15 bases between. Germline CDR1 reads KGHDR; CDR2 reads SFDVKD. The CDR3 region has the DNA TGTGCCACCAGCCCCCACGGCCGCGGCGGGGAGCTGTTTTTT. This gives the protein CATSPHGRGGELFF.

This clonotype was detected only a few times. A read error may explain this, as a much larger clone is one base away. The gene calls are TRBV20-1 and TRBJ2-3; D not certain. Trimming shortened V by 5 bases and J by 2 bases, and 8 bases separated the two germline ends. This CDR3 region has 12 residues. In germline, CDR1 is DFQATT, CDR2 SNEGSKA (reference sequence). CDR3 region: CSAAGDTDTQYF. The CDR3 nucleotides read TGCAGTGCTGCTGGAGACACAGATACGCAGTATTTT.

In this sample, this clonotype turned up a few times. The CDR3 reads CSASDDRDLEYEQYF. The CDR3 DNA reads as TGCAGTGCTAGCGACGACCGGGATTTAGAGTACGAGCAGTACTTC. V is TRBV20-1 and J is TRBJ2-7; a possible D gene is TRBD2 (5 bases). CDR1 is DFQATT and CDR2 is SNEGSKA in the germline V gene (reference sequence). V was trimmed by 3 bases and J by 4 bases, leaving 19 bases between them. The CDR3 is 15 amino acids.

Many counts were recorded for this clonotype. The gene calls are TRBV4-1 and TRBJ2-5; the D gene could be TRBD1 or TRBD2 (6 bases each). Between the trimmed V and J ends, which lost 1 base and 5 bases, there was a span of 11 bases. Germline V gene data show CDR1 as MGHRA and CDR2 as YSYEKL. The CDR3 has 14 amino acids. In DNA form, the CDR3 reads TGCGCCAGCAGCCAAGGAAGGGGGAGGGAGACCCAGTACTTC. Translating gives CASSQGRGRETQYF.

This clonotype has a single count. A much larger clonotype is one base distant, so this may be a read error. The conserved final phenylalanine or tryptophan is absent from the CDR3, which likely points to a read error. The V call is TRBV29-1, the J call TRBJ1-1; 7 nucleotides match TRBD1. There are 13 residues in the CDR3. J was trimmed by 7 bases and V by 4 bases; bases with no gene match: 9. Germline CDR1 and CDR2: SQVTM and ANQGSEA. The CDR3 loop reads CSVGDSGLLEAFL. In nucleotides, the CDR3 is TGCAGCGTTGGGGACAGCGGACTACTTGAAGCTTTCCTT.

Ten or more counts support this clonotype. The rearrangement joins TRBV20-1 to TRBJ1-5; weak D call: TRBD1 (5 bases). Between the trimmed V and J ends, which lost 3 bases and 11 bases, there was a span of 20 bases. Germline V lookup: CDR1 DFQATT, CDR2 SNEGSKA (reference sequence). The CDR3 length is 14 residues. The CDR3 nucleotides read TGCAGTGCTAGCAGGGACCAAGGAAGATCGGCCCAGCATTTT. Translating gives CSASRDQGRSAQHF.

In this sample, this clonotype turned up many times. The chain combines TRBV15 with TRBJ2-3; D unresolved. The CDR3 is made up of 14 amino acids. CDR1 and CDR2 from the germline V gene are LNHNV and YYDKDF (reference sequence). The V gene lost 0 bases and the J gene lost 1 base, with 5 bases spanning the gap. The CDR3 loop reads CATSRDTGTDTQYF. In DNA form, the CDR3 reads TGTGCCACCAGCAGAGATACTGGCACAGATACGCAGTATTTT.

The sample holds many counts of this clonotype. The genes are TRBV28 and TRBJ1-5; D unresolved. The V gene lost 2 bases and the J gene lost 4 bases, with 18 bases spanning the gap. This CDR3 is built from 17 residues. Germline V gene sequence: CDR1 MDHEN, CDR2 SYDVKM. This CDR3 reads CASSLKSRSLGNQPQHF. The CDR3 nucleotides read TGTGCCAGCAGTTTAAAGAGTAGATCGCTAGGGAATCAGCCCCAGCATTTT.

This clonotype was seen ten or more times. In DNA, the CDR3 is TGTGCCAGCAGTACCAGGGTGGATACGCAGTATTTT. It is translated as CASSTRVDTQYF. The chain combines TRBV12-3 or TRBV12-4 with TRBJ2-3; a possible D gene is TRBD1 (5 bases). Trimming pared 5 bases from V and 6 bases from J, leaving 9 bases between. The CDR3 loop spans 12 amino acids.